A single sample gave rise to the 27 T cell receptor beta chains below, sequenced in a study of blood T cell repertoires in COVID-19. Sequencing used immunoSEQ multiplex PCR; TCRdb keeps in-frame clones, though not all of them. Of about 160,000 clones listed, 79% are singletons. The sample consisted of peripheral blood. The receptors derive from a woman aged 55-70 years with COVID-19, enrolled during active disease.

J is TRBJ1-2 and V is TRBV18; 7 bases are a match to TRBD1. Per germline, CDR1 KGHSH and CDR2 LQKENI. Trimming removed 6 bases from V and 8 bases from J; junction bases left unmatched: 24. This CDR3 has 18 residues. CDR3 protein: CASSHRGSGSTSNTGYTF. In DNA form, the CDR3 reads TGTGCCAGCTCTCACAGGGGTTCTGGGTCCACCTCCAACACGGGCTACACCTTC.

In DNA form, the CDR3 reads TGTGCCAGCAGCTTAGCGCGGGGGAGGAATACGCAGTATTTT. This translates into CASSLARGRNTQYF. V and J are TRBV11-1 and TRBJ2-3, with 7 bases identical to TRBD2. The V gene's germline CDR1 is SGHAT and CDR2 FQDESV (reference sequence). V lost 0 bases and J lost 7; bases outside the gene matches: 4. The CDR3 runs to 14 residues.

The chain has TRBV7-8 and TRBJ1-1, with D perhaps TRBD1 (6 bases). The CDR3 has 14 residues. Trimming pared 2 bases from V and 4 bases from J, leaving 11 bases between. From germline, CDR1 is SGHVS and CDR2 FQNEAQ. As DNA, the CDR3 is TGTGCCAGCAGCTTATTAGGGGGGGCCACTGAAGCTTTCTTT. This codes for CASSLLGGATEAFF.

This chain links TRBV7-8 with TRBJ2-4, with TRBD2 matching 7 bases. This CDR3 comprises 16 residues. V shed 2 bases, J shed 6 bases, and the junction held 10 bases outside the gene matches. Per the germline V gene, CDR1 is SGHVS and CDR2 is FQNEAQ. Here the CDR3 reads CASSLRGWEGGNIQYF. The CDR3 region has the DNA TGTGCCAGCAGCTTACGTGGGTGGGAGGGAGGAAACATTCAGTACTTC.

The rearrangement links TRBV10-3 to TRBJ2-1; TRBD1 matches 10 bases. The CDR3 is made up of 14 amino acids. The germline gives CDR1 ENHRY, CDR2 SYGVKD. V lost 4 bases to trimming and J lost 9 bases; unmatched junction nucleotides: 6. Written as DNA, the CDR3 is TGTGCCATCAGTGCGGACAGGGGGTACGGTGAGCAGTTCTTC. Its translation: CAISADRGYGEQFF.

This chain uses TRBV28 with TRBJ1-1; D uncertain. Trimming stripped 6 bases from V and 7 bases from J, with 15 bases between. CDR3 size: 13 residues. The V gene's germline CDR1 is MDHEN and CDR2 SYDVKM. The CDR3 loop is CASRPGGDLEAFF. The DNA of the CDR3 is TGTGCCAGCAGACCCGGTGGAGACCTTGAAGCTTTCTTT.

The gene calls are TRBV29-1 and TRBJ1-1, with no clear D. Germline CDR1 reads SQVTM; CDR2 reads ANQGSEA. Trimming removed 1 base from V and 5 bases from J, with 5 bases in between. The CDR3 has 11 amino acids. CDR3 loop: CSVEAGTEAFF. CDR3 sequence (DNA): TGCAGCGTTGAAGCGGGTACTGAAGCTTTCTTT.

The genes are TRBV5-5 and TRBJ2-2; the match to TRBD1 covers 7 bases. V dropped 4 bases and J dropped 6; count of bases not matched to a gene: 3. The germline gives CDR1 SGHKS, CDR2 YYEKEE (reference sequence). This CDR3 has 13 residues. This CDR3 is CASSIGTAGELFF. CDR3 sequence (DNA): TGTGCCAGCAGCATTGGGACAGCCGGGGAGCTGTTTTTT.

The chain is built from TRBV10-2 and TRBJ1-1; perhaps TRBD1 as D (5 bases). Trimming stripped 8 bases from V and 2 bases from J, with 9 bases between. This CDR3 contains 12 residues. Germline values: CDR1 WSHSY, CDR2 SAAADI. CDR3 region: CASRQGNTEAFF. The CDR3, as DNA: TGCGCCAGCCGTCAGGGCAACACTGAAGCTTTCTTT.

The V call is TRBV19, the J call TRBJ2-4, with a tentative D call TRBD1 (6 bases). The CDR3 spans 16 residues. V shed 5 bases and J shed 4 bases, with 18 bases lying between them. Germline V CDR1 and CDR2: LNHDA, SQIVND (reference sequence). The CDR3 coding sequence is TGTGCCAGTAGTGCCCTCCCGGGACAAGTAAAAAACATTCAGTACTTC. It yields the protein CASSALPGQVKNIQYF.

The genes are TRBV5-1 and TRBJ2-2; perhaps TRBD1 as D (6 bases). This CDR3 comprises 15 residues. CDR1 and CDR2 from the germline V gene are SGHRS and YFSETQ. Trimming took 0 bases from V and 1 from J, leaving 7 bases between them. The CDR3 DNA reads TGCGCCAGCAGCTTGGGGGACAAGAACACCGGGGAGCTGTTTTTT. As protein: CASSLGDKNTGELFF.

This sequence joins TRBV29-1 and TRBJ2-2; D gene unclear. Germline V gene lookup returns CDR1 SQVTM and CDR2 ANQGSEA. This CDR3 is built from 11 residues. Trimming cost V 8 bases and J 5 bases, with 9 bases left between them. In DNA form, the CDR3 reads TGCAGCTTCACGCAGACCGGGGAGCTGTTTTTT. Translating it yields CSFTQTGELFF.

The chain employs TRBV10-1 and TRBJ2-3; TRBD2 aligns across 13 bases. CDR3 length: 15 residues. In germline, CDR1 is WNHNN, CDR2 SYGVQD (reference sequence). V dropped 6 bases and J dropped 4; count of bases not matched to a gene: 4. The CDR3 DNA sequence: TGCGCCAGCAGCCGGACTAGCGGGGGCCCAGATACGCAGTATTTT. Its protein product is CASSRTSGGPDTQYF.

Notes on this clone: Its ends do not fully match the called genes, so a read error is possible. This sample includes further DNA sequences coding for the same CDR3. The rearrangement uses TRBV2 and TRBJ2-2; 10 nucleotides align to TRBD1. Germline loops: CDR1 SNHLY, CDR2 FYNNEI. The CDR3 loop spans 15 amino acids. The CDR3 here is CASRGDRGVPGELFF. The CDR3 bases are TGTGCTAGCAGGGGGGACAGGGGAGTTCCCGGGGAGCTGTTTTTT.

The chain combines TRBV5-4 with TRBJ1-1, with TRBD1 as a possible D gene (6 bases). The V end was cut by 0 bases, the J end by 4 bases, with 13 bases between. Germline V gene lookup returns CDR1 SGHNT and CDR2 YYREEE (reference sequence). There are 15 residues in the CDR3. CDR3 DNA: TGTGCCAGCAGCTTGGAACAGGGTGGGAGCACTGAAGCTTTCTTT. Translated: CASSLEQGGSTEAFF.

The chain couples TRBV25-1 to TRBJ2-7; 7 bases fit TRBD2. Germline CDR1 and CDR2: MGHDK and SYGVNS. Losses at the gene ends were 8 bases for V and 1 base for J; bases not matched to a gene: 8. The CDR3 has 14 amino acids. The CDR3 DNA sequence: TGTGCCAGCTCTAGGGCGGGAGATTCCTACGAGCAGTACTTC. Translating it yields CASSRAGDSYEQYF.

The genes are TRBV5-1 and TRBJ2-1; 7 bases match TRBD2. Trimming removed 2 bases from V and 0 bases from J; junction bases left unmatched: 5. The CDR3 loop spans 16 amino acids. In germline, CDR1 is SGHRS, CDR2 YFSETQ. Written as DNA, the CDR3 is TGCGCCAGCAGCTTAAGCGGGGATAGCTCCTACAATGAGCAGTTCTTC. Amino acid sequence: CASSLSGDSSYNEQFF.

This rearrangement joins TRBV27 to TRBJ1-6, with D possibly being TRBD1 (6 bases). V lost 3 bases, J lost 7 bases, and 10 bases lay in between. This CDR3 spans 14 amino acids. Germline loops: CDR1 MNHEY, CDR2 SMNVEV (reference sequence). This CDR3 is CASSFRGINSPLHF. In DNA form, the CDR3 reads TGTGCCAGCAGTTTCAGGGGAATCAATTCACCCCTCCACTTT.

The genes are TRBV19 and TRBJ1-4; possibly TRBD1 for D (5 bases). V was clipped by 5 bases and J by 3 bases, with 13 bases between them. This CDR3 has 15 residues. Germline lookup yields CDR1 LNHDA and CDR2 SQIVND (reference sequence). The CDR3 reads CASSPWKGANEKLFF. CDR3 nucleotide sequence: TGTGCCAGTAGTCCTTGGAAAGGGGCTAATGAAAAACTGTTTTTT.

The chain combines TRBV6-5 with TRBJ1-2, with D uncertain. This CDR3 region has 15 residues. Germline V lookup: CDR1 MNHEY, CDR2 SVGAGI. Trimming took 6 bases from V and 1 from J, leaving 15 bases between them. In DNA form, the CDR3 reads TGTGCCAGCAGCTTCGGCGGAAACATTAACTATGGCTACACCTTC. Protein sequence: CASSFGGNINYGYTF.

In its sample, this clone was seen a few times. The genes are TRBV7-9 and TRBJ1-6, with TRBD1 matching 7 bases. The CDR3 consists of 16 residues. Per germline, CDR1 SEHNR and CDR2 FQNEAQ (reference sequence). The ends lost 5 bases at V and 7 bases at J; junction bases unmatched: 11. The CDR3 protein is CASSPPMDRSNSPLHF. CDR3 in DNA: TGTGCCAGCAGCCCGCCGATGGACAGGTCAAATTCACCCCTCCACTTT.

The chain joins TRBV5-8 to TRBJ1-5, with 9 bases aligning to TRBD1. Germline loops: CDR1 SGHTS, CDR2 YDEGEE. V lost 4 bases to trimming and J lost 3 bases; unmatched junction nucleotides: 8. The CDR3 length is 16 residues. DNA of the CDR3: TGTGCCAGCAGCGTAAAAGGACAGGGGCCCAATCAGCCCCAGCATTTT. Protein: CASSVKGQGPNQPQHF. Drawing the rest from reference TRBV5-8 and TRBJ1-5, the complete variable domain is EAGVTQSPTHLIKTRGQQATLRCSPISGHTSVYWYQQALGLGLQFLLWYDEGEERNRGNFPPRFSGRQFPNYSSELNVNALELEDSALYLCASSVKGQGPNQPQHFGDGTRLSIL.

This clone was counted a single time. V usage is TRBV7-2 and J usage is TRBJ2-7; TRBD2 matches at 11 bases. Germline trimming cut 1 base from V and 4 bases from J; bases unmatched to any gene: 3. The CDR3 has 15 residues. The germline gives CDR1 SGHTA, CDR2 FQGNSA. In DNA, the CDR3 is TGTGCCAGCAGCTTAGTAGCGGGAGGGACGTACGAGCAGTACTTC. Its protein product is CASSLVAGGTYEQYF.

This chain uses TRBV6-1 with TRBJ1-5; a weak D match, TRBD1 (5 bases). The CDR3 covers 16 residues. Per germline, CDR1 MNHNS and CDR2 SASEGT. V shed 2 bases and J shed 3 bases, with 14 bases lying between them. The chain's CDR3 is CASSELGGAINQPQHF. DNA of the CDR3: TGTGCCAGCAGTGAATTGGGTGGGGCGATCAATCAGCCCCAGCATTTT.

J is TRBJ2-2 and V is TRBV5-1; 11 positions match TRBD2. The V gene's germline CDR1 is SGHRS and CDR2 YFSETQ. The CDR3 has 16 residues. V was clipped by 4 bases and J by 1 base; unmatched bases: 3. The CDR3 DNA follows: TGCGCCAGCAGCCCAGGGACTAGCGGGAACACCGGGGAGCTGTTTTTT. It specifies CASSPGTSGNTGELFF. Combining the CDR3 with reference TRBV5-1 and TRBJ2-2 gives the whole variable domain KAGVTQTPRYLIKTRGQQVTLSCSPISGHRSVSWYQQTPGQGLQFLFEYFSETQRNKGNFPGRFSGRQFSNSRSEMNVSTLELGDSALYLCASSPGTSGNTGELFFGEGSRLTVL.

The sample holds a few counts of this clone. This CDR3 reads CASSEYRVSPLHF. The CDR3, as DNA: TGTGCCAGCAGTGAATATCGGGTTTCACCCCTCCACTTT. The chain combines TRBV25-1 with TRBJ1-6, with D unresolved. The germline gives CDR1 MGHDK, CDR2 SYGVNS. This CDR3 is built from 13 residues. Trimming stripped 0 bases from V and 9 bases from J, with 6 bases between.

The V and J genes are TRBV30 and TRBJ1-1, with D perhaps matching TRBD1 (5 bases). Germline V gives CDR1 GTSNPN, CDR2 SVGIG (reference sequence). V was shortened by 7 bases and J by 5 bases, with 17 bases between the two germline ends. The CDR3 totals 13 residues. The CDR3 loop is CASRQLLATEAFF. CDR3 in DNA: TGTGCCTCCAGACAGCTACTAGCAACTGAAGCTTTCTTT.